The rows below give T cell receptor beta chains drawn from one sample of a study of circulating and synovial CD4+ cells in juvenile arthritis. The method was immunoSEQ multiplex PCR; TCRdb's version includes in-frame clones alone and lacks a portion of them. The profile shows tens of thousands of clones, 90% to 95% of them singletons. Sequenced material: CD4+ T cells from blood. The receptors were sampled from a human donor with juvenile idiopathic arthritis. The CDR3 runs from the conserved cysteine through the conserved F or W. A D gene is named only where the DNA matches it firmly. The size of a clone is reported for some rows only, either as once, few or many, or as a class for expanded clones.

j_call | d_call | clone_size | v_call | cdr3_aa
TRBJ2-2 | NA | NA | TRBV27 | CASSSGTGELFF
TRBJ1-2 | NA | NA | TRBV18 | CASSPQGNNYGYTF
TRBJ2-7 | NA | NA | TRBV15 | CATSKPGIGSYEQYF
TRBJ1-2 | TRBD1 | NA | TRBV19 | CASSGGQGFGYGYTF
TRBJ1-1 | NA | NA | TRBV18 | CASSPTSETAQPFF
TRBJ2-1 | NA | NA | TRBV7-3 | CASSLGLWDEQFF
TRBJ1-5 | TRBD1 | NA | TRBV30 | CAWSVSSGGEQPQHF
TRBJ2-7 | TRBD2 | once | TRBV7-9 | CASSNLGGAYEQYF
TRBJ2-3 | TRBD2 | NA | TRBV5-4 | CASSLGTSGEDTDTQYF
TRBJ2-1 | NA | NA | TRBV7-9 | CASSLTRSEQFF
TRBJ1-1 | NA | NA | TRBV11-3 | CASSPGGLGSEAFF
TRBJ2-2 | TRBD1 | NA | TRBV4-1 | CASSQPGQGFSGELFF
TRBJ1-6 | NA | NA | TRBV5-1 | CASSADSGVSSSPLHF
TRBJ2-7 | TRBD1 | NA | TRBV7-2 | CASSFRDRDFPSLYF
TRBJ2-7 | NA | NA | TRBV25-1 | CASRGVAQTYEQYF
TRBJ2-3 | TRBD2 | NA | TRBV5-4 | CASSRGLAGGADTQYF
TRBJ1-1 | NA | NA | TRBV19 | CASSPRTGDTEAFF
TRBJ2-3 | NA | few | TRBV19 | CATQRGLSTDTQYF
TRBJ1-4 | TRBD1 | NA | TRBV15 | CATSRGTGTGLGKLFF
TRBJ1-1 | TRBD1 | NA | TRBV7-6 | CASRPRQGYTEAFF
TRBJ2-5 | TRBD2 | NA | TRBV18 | CASSPLAGTQETQYF
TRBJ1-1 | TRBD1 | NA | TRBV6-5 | CASSSPGGARTEAFF
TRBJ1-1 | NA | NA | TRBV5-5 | CASSLGGGVTEAFF
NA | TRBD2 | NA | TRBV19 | CASSPRRGEGHEQYF
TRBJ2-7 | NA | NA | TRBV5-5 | CASSTRDGVYEQYF
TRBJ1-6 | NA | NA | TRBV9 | CASSIRGGGNSPLHF
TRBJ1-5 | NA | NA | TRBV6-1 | CASSEEGGPGNQPQHF
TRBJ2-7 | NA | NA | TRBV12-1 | CASSFARTSRSYEQYF
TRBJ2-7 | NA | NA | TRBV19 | CASSDRDTTSYEQYF
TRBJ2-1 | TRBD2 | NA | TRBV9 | CASSLPRGLAGGLYNEQFF
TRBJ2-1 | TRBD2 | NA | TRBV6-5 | CASSTAGANNEQFF
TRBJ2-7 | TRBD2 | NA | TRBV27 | CASSLGTSGSYEQYF
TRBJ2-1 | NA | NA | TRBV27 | CASSLPGYNEQFF
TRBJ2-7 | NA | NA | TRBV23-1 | CASSPKRVGLLSYEQYF
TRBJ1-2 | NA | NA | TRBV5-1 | CASSLAYRDVYGYTF
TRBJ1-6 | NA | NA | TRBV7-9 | CASSLSQGNSPLHF
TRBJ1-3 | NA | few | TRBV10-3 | CAIRPNSRSGNTIYF
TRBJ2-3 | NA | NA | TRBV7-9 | CASSWGETPTDTQYF
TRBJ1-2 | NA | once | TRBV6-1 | CASSDDQRGIYGYTF
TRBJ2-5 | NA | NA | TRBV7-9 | CASSLGTEQETQYF